A single sample is the source of the 20 T cell receptor beta chains below, sequenced in a study of shared clonotypes between healthy human individuals. The assay was immunoSEQ multiplex PCR, and TCRdb's table has in-frame clones only and misses some. The table records around 2,100,000 clones, about 95% of them present only once. Naive CD8 cells lacked CD45RO, underwent positive selection for CCR7 and left out terminally differentiated effector memory CD45RA+ cells. The sequenced material came from naive CD8+ T cells sorted from blood. The origin of the receptors is a man aged 18 to 29 in good health.

The chain couples TRBV11-2 to TRBJ2-3; TRBD2 matches at 9 bases. V lost 7 bases to trimming and J lost 5 bases; unmatched junction nucleotides: 10. Germline V gives CDR1 SGHAT, CDR2 FQNNGV. CDR3 length: 15 residues. CDR3 loop: CASTEGREGIDTQYF. The CDR3 DNA reads TGTGCCAGCACGGAGGGGCGGGAGGGGATAGATACGCAGTATTTT.

This chain joins TRBV21-1 and TRBJ1-1. TRBV21-1 is deemed a pseudogene. This CDR3 is built from 12 residues. The CDR3 loop is CASSNPGSEAFF. In DNA, the CDR3 is TGTGCCAGCAGCAACCCGGGGTCTGAAGCTTTCTTT.

The V and J genes are TRBV6-6 and TRBJ1-1; maybe TRBD1 (6 bases). Per germline, CDR1 MNHNY and CDR2 SVGAGI (reference sequence). The ends were cut back, 7 bases at V and 3 bases at J, with 18 bases in the middle. The CDR3 runs to 15 residues. CDR3 nucleotides: TGTGCCAGCAAGAGCCTGGGGGGGCTAGACACTGAAGCTTTCTTT. Translation: CASKSLGGLDTEAFF.

The chain couples TRBV4-1 to TRBJ2-7, with D perhaps matching TRBD1 or TRBD2 (5 bases each). Germline V gene data show CDR1 as MGHRA and CDR2 as YSYEKL. The CDR3 sequence is 15 residues long. The V end was cut by 0 bases, the J end by 3 bases, with 12 bases between. CDR3 region: CASSQERGALYEQYF. In DNA form, the CDR3 reads TGCGCCAGCAGCCAAGAGAGGGGCGCCCTCTACGAGCAGTACTTC.

This chain joins TRBV9 and TRBJ1-2, with D tentatively TRBD1 (5 bases). Trimming shortened V by 0 bases and J by 0 bases, and 9 bases separated the two germline ends. The germline V gene encodes CDR1 SGDLS and CDR2 YYNGEE. This CDR3 is 15 amino acids long. CDR3 loop: CASSVEDTANYGYTF. CDR3 nucleotide sequence: TGTGCCAGCAGCGTAGAGGACACCGCTAACTATGGCTACACCTTC.

The V call is TRBV5-4, the J call TRBJ2-3; D may be TRBD1 (6 bases). This CDR3 is 15 amino acids long. Germline V gives CDR1 SGHNT, CDR2 YYREEE (reference sequence). Trimming took 4 bases from V and 4 from J, leaving 16 bases between them. CDR3 region: CASSPVQGIADTQYF. In DNA, the CDR3 is TGTGCCAGCAGCCCCGTACAGGGTATTGCAGATACGCAGTATTTT.

The chain carries TRBV11-2 and TRBJ2-2; D gene unclear. The CDR3 length is 14 residues. V was cut by 5 bases and J by 4 bases, with 11 bases left in between. The V gene's germline CDR1 is SGHAT and CDR2 FQNNGV. CDR3 sequence: CASSPVGPTGELFF. CDR3 nucleotides: TGTGCCAGCAGCCCGGTAGGGCCCACCGGGGAGCTGTTTTTT.

Only one count was recorded for this clone. The V call is TRBV7-8, the J call TRBJ2-7, with TRBD1 identical over 7 bases. J was trimmed by 2 bases and V by 5 bases; bases with no gene match: 9. The CDR3 consists of 15 residues. Per the germline V gene, CDR1 is SGHVS and CDR2 is FQNEAQ. CDR3 bases: TGTGCCAGCAGCCCCGACAGTAGGGGGCCCTACGAGCAGTACTTC. Translation: CASSPDSRGPYEQYF.

The V call is TRBV4-2, the J call TRBJ1-1; 9 nucleotides align to TRBD1. Germline lookup yields CDR1 LGHNA and CDR2 YNFKEQ. This CDR3 region has 16 residues. J was trimmed by 4 bases and V by 7 bases; bases with no gene match: 13. CDR3 residues: CASISTRQGVGTEAFF. The CDR3 DNA reads as TGTGCCAGCATCTCGACACGACAGGGGGTAGGCACTGAAGCTTTCTTT.

The chain uses TRBV27 and TRBJ2-1, with TRBD2 as a possible D gene (6 bases). Germline V gene sequence: CDR1 MNHEY, CDR2 SMNVEV (reference sequence). The CDR3 runs 15 residues. V was pared by 4 bases and J by 2 bases, with 12 bases between. The CDR3: CASSSPGTAYNEQFF. The CDR3 nucleotides read TGTGCCAGCAGTTCACCCGGGACTGCCTACAATGAGCAGTTCTTC.

The CDR3 is CASSLKGLAEPFQPGDEQFF. The CDR3 DNA is TGTGCCAGCAGCTTAAAGGGACTAGCGGAGCCCTTTCAACCTGGCGATGAGCAGTTCTTC. V and J are TRBV7-6 and TRBJ2-1; the match to TRBD2 covers 11 bases. Germline V gives CDR1 SGHVS, CDR2 FNYEAQ. V lost 2 bases to trimming and J lost 8 bases; unmatched junction nucleotides: 20. CDR3 size: 20 residues.

The gene calls are TRBV7-9 and TRBJ2-7; TRBD1 agrees at 11 bases. The V gene end was trimmed by 5 bases and the J gene end by 3 bases; junction bases not matched to a gene: 15. The germline gives CDR1 SEHNR, CDR2 FQNEAQ (reference sequence). The CDR3 has 18 residues. DNA for the CDR3: TGTGCCAGCAGCCCTGAACCCGACAGGACAGGGGGCAGCTACGAGCAGTACTTC. It translates to CASSPEPDRTGGSYEQYF.

The chain has TRBV4-1 and TRBJ2-7; 8 bases match TRBD1. CDR3 length: 15 residues. J lost 6 bases, V lost 0 bases, and 7 bases had no gene match. Germline CDR1 MGHRA, CDR2 YSYEKL. The CDR3, as DNA: TGCGCCAGCAGCCAAGATGGACAGGGCAACTTCGAGCAGTACTTC. Protein: CASSQDGQGNFEQYF.

The chain uses TRBV6-6 and TRBJ1-4; D might be TRBD1 (5 bases). Trimming left V 6 bases short and J 5 bases short, with 19 bases between. CDR3 length: 16 amino acids. Germline values: CDR1 MNHNY, CDR2 SVGAGI (reference sequence). The CDR3 region is CASRNLYVEGNEKLFF. In nucleotides, the CDR3 is TGTGCCAGCAGAAACCTTTATGTGGAGGGGAATGAAAAACTGTTTTTT.

This chain links TRBV27 with TRBJ1-2; a weak D match, TRBD1 (5 bases). Germline V gene lookup returns CDR1 MNHEY and CDR2 SMNVEV (reference sequence). This CDR3 contains 16 residues. V lost 4 bases and J lost 0, with 15 bases in between. The CDR3 reads CASSSFGATANYGYTF. The CDR3 DNA reads as TGTGCCAGCAGTTCCTTTGGGGCAACAGCTAACTATGGCTACACCTTC.

V gene TRBV5-1 combines with J gene TRBJ2-1, with a tentative D call TRBD1 (6 bases). Germline V gene data show CDR1 as SGHRS and CDR2 as YFSETQ. Trimming took off 0 bases at V and 1 base at J, with 14 bases between the two ends. The CDR3 is 17 residues long. CDR3 sequence reads: CASSLVTGPLSYNEQFF. The CDR3 region has the DNA TGCGCCAGCAGCTTGGTCACAGGGCCCCTTTCCTACAATGAGCAGTTCTTC.

The J gene is TRBJ1-3, the V gene TRBV6-1; 9 bases line up with TRBD1. The CDR3 has 15 residues. Germline loops: CDR1 MNHNS, CDR2 SASEGT. The V segment lost 5 bases and the J segment 6 bases; nucleotides outside the gene matches: 8. CDR3 residues: CASSPVGQGQNTIYF. In DNA form, the CDR3 reads TGTGCCAGCAGTCCAGTGGGACAGGGACAAAACACCATATATTTT.

This clone showed up just once. The V call is TRBV10-1, the J call TRBJ2-7; the D gene is possibly TRBD1 (6 bases). Germline assignment: CDR1 WNHNN and CDR2 SYGVQD (reference sequence). The CDR3 has 14 residues. V was trimmed by 3 bases and J by 4 bases, leaving 13 bases between them. This CDR3 is CASSDRGIGYEQYF. In DNA form, the CDR3 reads TGCGCCAGCAGTGACAGGGGAATAGGGTACGAGCAGTACTTC.

This chain connects TRBV2 to TRBJ2-2, with a weak D call TRBD1 (5 bases). This CDR3 spans 14 amino acids. With 6 bases removed from V and 3 bases from J, the gap between germline ends came to 11 bases. Germline lookup yields CDR1 SNHLY and CDR2 FYNNEI. The CDR3 DNA is TGTGCCAGCAGCCAGGGCTTTTACACCGGGGAGCTGTTTTTT. It specifies CASSQGFYTGELFF.

This chain links TRBV2 with TRBJ2-1, with 10 bases aligning to TRBD1. V shed 5 bases, J shed 4 bases, and the junction held 5 bases outside the gene matches. Germline CDR1 SNHLY, CDR2 FYNNEI. This CDR3 is 15 amino acids long. The CDR3 region is CASSSDRGLYNEQFF. CDR3 DNA: TGTGCCAGCAGTTCAGACAGGGGGCTATACAATGAGCAGTTCTTC. Filled out from reference TRBV2 and TRBJ2-1, the complete variable domain reads EPEVTQTPSHQVTQMGQEVILRCVPISNHLYFYWYRQILGQKVEFLVSFYNNEISEKSEIFDDQFSVERPDGSNFTLKIRSTKLEDSAMYFCASSSDRGLYNEQFFGPGTRLTVL.